The T cell receptor (beta chain) described here comes from a study of T cell repertoires in cytomegalovirus infection. Study-level background: Matching HLA type and CMV infection were both indicated by public TCR beta signatures.

General study points: Cumulative public TCR beta family frequency identified carriers of CMV plus the relevant HLA. It was HLA-C-restricted CMV-specific TCR beta clonotypes that dominated the response ex vivo.

This clonotype was seen repeatedly, ten times or more. Antigen unknown. TCRdb analysed the reads with MiXCR anew, one entry per CDR3 protein. The sample holds around 300,000 distinct CDR3 sequences, over 7.5% seen once. The clonotype comes from a human donor in good health (CMV status not recorded). Some clones in this sample may be carry-over from other donors' samples. Sequenced material: PBMCs.

The DNA for the CDR3 is TGTGCCAGCAGCTTAAATGGAGGTGAGCAGTTCTTC. Amino acid sequence: CASSLNGGEQFF. V is TRBV7-6 and J is TRBJ2-1; possibly TRBD2 for D (5 bases). CDR1 and CDR2 from the germline V gene are SGHVS and FNYEAQ. CDR3 size: 12 residues. The V end was cut by 2 bases, the J end by 9 bases, with 8 bases between.